These 31 T cell receptor beta chains came from one sample sequenced in a study of shared clonotypes between healthy human individuals. Here immunoSEQ multiplex PCR was the method, and the copy in TCRdb shows in-frame clones only, minus some. The table shows about 600,000 clones, with just over 75% occurring only once. Sequences were obtained from PBMCs. The source is a woman in her 40s in good health. Some clones in this sample may be carry-over from other donors' samples.

The chain is built from TRBV14 and TRBJ2-3, with 10 positions matching TRBD2. This CDR3 region has 18 residues. CDR1 SGHDN and CDR2 FVKESK come from the germline V gene. With 0 bases clipped from V and 2 bases from J, the junction kept 8 bases outside the gene matches. The CDR3 DNA reads as TGTGCCAGCAGCCAAGAATCTCTAGCGGGAGTTGTCACAGATACGCAGTATTTT. Encoded protein: CASSQESLAGVVTDTQYF.

The rearrangement links TRBV28 to TRBJ2-5, with D possibly TRBD2 on 6 matching bases. There are 15 residues in the CDR3. Trimming pared 5 bases from V and 2 bases from J, leaving 15 bases between. Germline V lookup: CDR1 MDHEN, CDR2 SYDVKM. The CDR3 nucleotides are TGTGCCAGCAGTGAAAGCGGGCGGGTTCAAGAGACCCAGTACTTC. This translates into CASSESGRVQETQYF.

Only a few counts were recorded for this clone. The chain couples TRBV9 to TRBJ2-3; no clear D. CDR3 size: 16 residues. The germline V gene has CDR1 SGDLS and CDR2 YYNGEE. V was clipped by 4 bases and J by 1 base, with 16 bases between them. CDR3 loop: CASSMERVLGTDTQYF. The CDR3 nucleotides are TGTGCCAGCAGCATGGAGCGCGTGTTGGGCACAGATACGCAGTATTTT.

This clone was picked up one time. The J gene is TRBJ2-1, the V gene TRBV4-1; 9 bases align to TRBD1. This CDR3 spans 19 amino acids. Trimming removed 5 bases from V and 4 bases from J; junction bases left unmatched: 18. CDR1 is MGHRA and CDR2 is YSYEKL in the germline V gene. CDR3 sequence: CASSLRTSSGTGLYNEQFF. CDR3 nucleotide sequence: TGCGCCAGCAGCTTACGTACTTCTTCGGGGACAGGGTTATACAATGAGCAGTTCTTC.

This chain connects TRBV7-2 to TRBJ2-3; D is undetermined. Germline V lookup: CDR1 SGHTA, CDR2 FQGNSA. This CDR3 is 15 amino acids long. V lost 5 bases to trimming and J lost 1 base, with 13 bases between them. The CDR3 loop reads CASSTRSTGTDTQYF. Here the CDR3 DNA reads TGTGCCAGCAGCACCAGGAGTACTGGCACAGATACGCAGTATTTT. Looking up the rest from reference TRBV7-2 and TRBJ2-3 gives the full variable domain: GAGVSQSPSNKVTEKGKDVELRCDPISGHTALYWYRQSLGQGLEFLIYFQGNSAPDKSGLPSDRFSAERTGGSVSTLTIQRTQQEDSAVYLCASSTRSTGTDTQYFGPGTRLTVL.

The chain couples TRBV5-4 to TRBJ2-1, with D perhaps matching TRBD2 (5 bases). V gave up 4 bases and J gave up 10 bases, with 18 bases separating them. The germline gives CDR1 SGHNT, CDR2 YYREEE (reference sequence). This CDR3 has 14 residues. CDR3 loop: CASSREGGAREQFF. The CDR3 nucleotides read TGTGCCAGCAGCCGGGAAGGAGGAGCGCGGGAGCAGTTCTTC. The entire variable domain, with the rest obtained from reference TRBV5-4 and TRBJ2-1, is as follows: ETGVTQSPTHLIKTRGQQVTLRCSSQSGHNTVSWYQQALGQGPQFIFQYYREEENGRGNFPPRFSGLQFPNYSSELNVNALELDDSALYLCASSREGGAREQFFGPGTRLTVL.

This clone has just one count. The chain recombines TRBV4-3 with TRBJ2-1, with TRBD2 identical over 10 bases. This CDR3 comprises 16 residues. Germline V gives CDR1 LGHNA, CDR2 YSLEER. V lost 4 bases and J lost 4; bases outside the gene matches: 7. The CDR3 spells CASSPRTSGAYNEQFF. DNA of the CDR3: TGCGCCAGCAGCCCCCGAACTAGCGGGGCGTACAATGAGCAGTTCTTC.

The gene calls are TRBV7-8 and TRBJ2-7; TRBD1 is a possible D gene (5 bases). Germline assignment: CDR1 SGHVS and CDR2 FQNEAQ. CDR3 length equals 15 residues. Trimming left V 3 bases short and J 5 bases short, with 17 bases between. The CDR3 sequence is CASSFMPRERNEQYF. The CDR3 DNA reads TGTGCCAGCAGCTTTATGCCCAGGGAAAGGAACGAGCAGTACTTC.

This rearrangement joins TRBV19 to TRBJ1-2; 7 nucleotides line up with TRBD1. The CDR3 length is 16 residues. Germline assignment: CDR1 LNHDA and CDR2 SQIVND (reference sequence). V trimming: 5 bases; J trimming: 4 bases; junction bases outside the gene matches: 13. The CDR3 loop reads CASSRLGQRTVYGYTF. CDR3 coding DNA: TGTGCCAGTAGTCGACTGGGACAGCGAACCGTCTATGGCTACACCTTC.

A single count supports this clone. V gene TRBV19 combines with J gene TRBJ2-3; D not certain. V was trimmed by 4 bases and J by 6 bases, leaving 5 bases between them. CDR3 size: 11 residues. Germline V gene sequence: CDR1 LNHDA, CDR2 SQIVND (reference sequence). Here the CDR3 DNA reads TGTGCCAGTAGTACGTCGGATACGCAGTATTTT. As protein: CASSTSDTQYF.

This clone occurred once. The chain carries TRBV18 and TRBJ2-5; 12 nucleotides line up with TRBD2. V was pared by 0 bases and J by 5 bases, with 4 bases of the junction left unmatched. Germline CDR1 KGHSH, CDR2 LQKENI. CDR3 length equals 16 residues. CDR3 nucleotides: TGTGCCAGCTCACCACCGCGGACTAGCGGGACCGAGACCCAGTACTTC. The encoded protein is CASSPPRTSGTETQYF.

This clone was observed a single time. The chain has TRBV9 and TRBJ2-3; no definite D call. Germline V gene data show CDR1 as SGDLS and CDR2 as YYNGEE. The CDR3 covers 14 residues. V was pared by 0 bases and J by 3 bases, with 8 bases between. The CDR3 protein is CASSVDPTTDTQYF. The CDR3 bases are TGTGCCAGCAGCGTAGACCCAACGACAGATACGCAGTATTTT.

In the case of this clone: A read error is possible here, since a much larger clone lies one base away. V is TRBV5-6 and J is TRBJ1-2; D is undetermined. Per the germline V gene, CDR1 is SGHDT and CDR2 is YYEEEE. The CDR3 length is 14 residues. The V and J ends lost 2 bases and 5 bases respectively, with 13 bases between them. CDR3 protein: CASSFERAVYGYTF. DNA of the CDR3: TGTGCCAGCAGCTTCGAGCGGGCGGTTTATGGCTACACCTTC.

The J gene is TRBJ2-3, the V gene TRBV5-1, with 12 nucleotides matching TRBD2. The CDR3 totals 18 residues. The V gene's germline CDR1 is SGHRS and CDR2 YFSETQ. Trimming at V came to 0 bases and at J to 1 base, leaving 6 bases not matched to a gene. The CDR3: CASSLVTSGGPRTDTQYF. The CDR3 nucleotides are TGCGCCAGCAGCTTGGTTACTAGCGGGGGGCCCCGCACAGATACGCAGTATTTT.

The chain links TRBV2 to TRBJ1-5, with a possible D match to TRBD1 (5 bases). The germline CDR1 and CDR2 sequences are SNHLY and FYNNEI. This CDR3 region has 14 residues. Deletions cut 3 bases from V and 7 bases from J, with 13 bases between. The CDR3 DNA reads as TGTGCCAGCAGTGAGTCCAGTCACAGGCAGCCCCAGCATTTT. This sequence encodes CASSESSHRQPQHF.

The chain carries TRBV27 and TRBJ1-5, with TRBD1 matching over 7 bases. Losses at the gene ends were 2 bases for V and 6 bases for J; bases not matched to a gene: 4. The CDR3 is 14 amino acids. Germline CDR1 is MNHEY and CDR2 is SMNVEV (reference sequence). CDR3 loop: CASSLLRGGQPQHF. CDR3 in DNA: TGTGCCAGCAGTTTACTCAGGGGGGGTCAGCCCCAGCATTTT.

J is TRBJ2-6 and V is TRBV25-1, with 8 bases identical to TRBD2. CDR3 length: 16 residues. V shed 4 bases, J shed 2 bases, and the junction held 4 bases outside the gene matches. Germline V CDR1 and CDR2: MGHDK, SYGVNS. DNA of the CDR3: TGTGCCAGCAGTGGGTTCGGGGGGGCTGGGGCCAACGTCCTGACTTTC. Translated, it gives CASSGFGGAGANVLTF.

This chain uses TRBV18 with TRBJ1-1, with 8 bases lining up with TRBD1. V gave up 4 bases and J gave up 1 base; unmatched junction bases: 8. In germline, CDR1 is KGHSH, CDR2 LQKENI. The CDR3 is 16 amino acids. CDR3 residues: CASSRGQGEWNTEAFF. CDR3 in DNA: TGTGCCAGCTCACGCGGACAGGGAGAATGGAACACTGAAGCTTTCTTT. Full variable domain (missing parts from reference TRBV18 and TRBJ1-1): NAGVMQNPRHLVRRRGQEARLRCSPMKGHSHVYWYRQLPEEGLKFMVYLQKENIIDESGMPKERFSAEFPKEGPSILRIQQVVRGDSAAYFCASSRGQGEWNTEAFFGQGTRLTVV.

Regarding this clone: Other DNA sequences of this sample code for an identical CDR3. The chain links TRBV27 to TRBJ2-2; tentatively, D is TRBD1 or TRBD2 (5 bases each). This CDR3 is built from 13 residues. Germline V gives CDR1 MNHEY, CDR2 SMNVEV (reference sequence). V lost 2 bases to trimming and J lost 4 bases, with 5 bases between them. The CDR3 DNA is TGTGCCAGCAGTTTAGGGGGCACCGGGGAGCTGTTTTTT. Its translation is CASSLGGTGELFF.

This clone was counted a few times. The V gene is TRBV30, the J gene TRBJ1-4; weak D call: TRBD1 (6 bases). V was pared by 4 bases and J by 7 bases, with 19 bases between. The CDR3 covers 15 residues. CDR1 is GTSNPN, CDR2 SVGIG, per germline (reference sequence). Here the CDR3 DNA reads TGTGCCTGGATTGCAGACGGGACAAGAATTGAAAAACTGTTTTTT. It codes for CAWIADGTRIEKLFF.

J is TRBJ2-1 and V is TRBV5-1; 7 positions match TRBD1. CDR1 is SGHRS and CDR2 is YFSETQ in the germline V gene. V dropped 4 bases and J dropped 8; count of bases not matched to a gene: 6. This CDR3 is built from 13 residues. In DNA form, the CDR3 reads TGCGCCAGCAGCCAGACAGGGTTGTATGAGCAGTTCTTC. Translated: CASSQTGLYEQFF.

This chain connects TRBV6-6 to TRBJ1-1; D remains ambiguous. Trimming left V 6 bases short and J 3 bases short, with 14 bases between. Germline lookup yields CDR1 MNHNY and CDR2 SVGAGI (reference sequence). This CDR3 spans 14 amino acids. CDR3 sequence: CASRERTAHTEAFF. As DNA, the CDR3 is TGTGCCAGCAGGGAACGGACGGCACACACTGAAGCTTTCTTT.

CDR3 in amino acids: CASSLSGSDTQYF. For the CDR3, the DNA is TGTGCCAGCAGTTTATCGGGATCCGATACGCAGTATTTT. The chain employs TRBV27 and TRBJ2-3; D gene uncertain. CDR3 size: 13 residues. V lost 0 bases to trimming and J lost 6 bases, with 7 bases between them. In germline, CDR1 is MNHEY, CDR2 SMNVEV (reference sequence).

Concerning this clone: The same CDR3 is also encoded by other DNA sequences in this sample. The chain's CDR3 is CASSLVVNEKLFF. The CDR3 nucleotides read TGTGCCAGCAGCTTAGTGGTTAATGAAAAACTGTTTTTT. The chain couples TRBV11-2 to TRBJ1-4; no clear D. Trimming pared 1 base from V and 4 bases from J, leaving 4 bases between. The CDR3 has 13 amino acids. Germline loops: CDR1 SGHAT, CDR2 FQNNGV. The variable domain in full, with the rest retrieved from reference TRBV11-2 and TRBJ1-4, is EAGVAQSPRYKIIEKRQSVAFWCNPISGHATLYWYQQILGQGPKLLIQFQNNGVVDDSQLPKDRFSAERLKGVDSTLKIQPAKLEDSAVYLCASSLVVNEKLFFGSGTQLSVL.

The chain uses TRBV11-3 and TRBJ2-1, with TRBD1 identical over 11 bases. Germline-derived CDR1 and CDR2 are SGHNT and YENEEA. V lost 5 bases, J lost 1 base, and 1 base stayed unmatched. This CDR3 spans 15 amino acids. CDR3: CASSGDRGSYNEQFF. DNA of the CDR3: TGTGCCAGCAGCGGGGACAGGGGGTCCTACAATGAGCAGTTCTTC.

This rearrangement joins TRBV6-6 to TRBJ1-4, with D perhaps matching TRBD1 (6 bases). The CDR3 runs to 15 residues. The ends were cut back, 5 bases at V and 0 bases at J, with 10 bases in the middle. The V gene's germline CDR1 is MNHNY and CDR2 SVGAGI (reference sequence). The CDR3 here is CASSRTAPTNEKLFF. Written as DNA, the CDR3 is TGTGCCAGCAGTCGGACAGCGCCAACTAATGAAAAACTGTTTTTT.

The V gene is TRBV11-3, the J gene TRBJ2-7; D is unresolved. The CDR3 extends over 15 amino acids. The V gene lost 0 bases and the J gene lost 3 bases, with 12 bases spanning the gap. Looked up from germline, CDR1 is SGHNT and CDR2 is YENEEA. CDR3: CASSLDSGANYEQYF. The CDR3 nucleotides are TGTGCCAGCAGCTTAGATAGTGGAGCCAACTACGAGCAGTACTTC.

J is TRBJ2-3 and V is TRBV2; 14 bases align to TRBD2. V gave up 7 bases and J gave up 6 bases; unmatched junction bases: 6. The CDR3 sequence is 15 residues long. Per the germline V gene, CDR1 is SNHLY and CDR2 is FYNNEI. CDR3 sequence reads: CASKRTSGRSDTQYF. For the CDR3, the DNA is TGTGCCAGCAAACGGACTAGCGGGAGGTCCGATACGCAGTATTTT.

This chain connects TRBV30 to TRBJ2-7, with D perhaps TRBD1 or TRBD2 (5 bases each). Trimming took 5 bases from V and 0 from J, leaving 8 bases between them. There are 12 residues in the CDR3. CDR1 is GTSNPN and CDR2 is SVGIG in the germline V gene (reference sequence). CDR3 coding DNA: TGTGCCTGGGGGGGACCCTCCTACGAGCAGTACTTC. This translates into CAWGGPSYEQYF.

The chain couples TRBV7-9 to TRBJ1-2; weak D call: TRBD1 (6 bases). The CDR3 length is 14 residues. Germline V CDR1 and CDR2: SEHNR, FQNEAQ (reference sequence). V lost 8 bases to trimming and J lost 8 bases, with 21 bases between them. Written as DNA, the CDR3 is TGTGCCAGCCGGGGGGCCGGTTCTTACTCGGGCTACACCTTC. Encoded protein: CASRGAGSYSGYTF.

The chain couples TRBV30 to TRBJ1-4, with a tentative D call TRBD1 (5 bases). Germline-derived CDR1 and CDR2 are GTSNPN and SVGIG (reference sequence). Trimming cost V 1 base and J 6 bases, with 15 bases left between them. The CDR3 loop spans 15 amino acids. CDR3 protein: CAWSGAPRGDEKLFF. CDR3 sequence (DNA): TGTGCCTGGAGTGGGGCACCAAGAGGGGATGAAAAACTGTTTTTT. The full variable domain, with the rest looked up from reference TRBV30 and TRBJ1-4, is SQTIHQWPATLVQPVGSPLSLECTVEGTSNPNLYWYRQAAGRGLQLLFYSVGIGQISSEVPQNLSASRPQDRQFILSSKKLLLSDSGFYLCAWSGAPRGDEKLFFGSGTQLSVL.